This T cell receptor beta chain was identified in a study of glioma-infiltrating T cells after dendritic cell vaccination. Across the study: Samples are from glioblastoma patients in Phase I and II dendritic cell vaccine trials.

Germline CDR1 reads MNHEY; CDR2 reads SVGAGI. V gave up 5 bases and J gave up 2 bases; unmatched junction bases: 8. The CDR3 sequence is 15 residues long. TCRdb's copy holds only in-frame clones and misses some; the assay was immunoSEQ multiplex PCR. Of tens of thousands of clones in the sample, about 80% were seen once. The input for sequencing was blood, taken before dendritic cell vaccination. The rearrangement joins TRBV6-5 to TRBJ1-2; 7 bases agree with TRBD1. This TCR came from a human donor with glioblastoma. CDR3 region: CASSQTGRGNYGYTF. As DNA, the CDR3 is TGTGCCAGCAGTCAGACAGGGCGAGGGAACTATGGCTACACCTTC.